This TCR beta chain is drawn from a study of T cell changes during pregnancy in multiple sclerosis. TCRdb's copy holds only in-frame clones and misses some; the assay was immunoSEQ multiplex PCR. The sample has some 94,000 clones, more than 85% seen once. The CDR3 runs to 17 residues. Germline trimming cut 4 bases from V and 0 bases from J; bases unmatched to any gene: 9. Germline V lookup: CDR1 SGHAT, CDR2 FQNNGV. The receptor's source is a female donor in good health, enrolled as a control in a pregnancy study. The sequencing here drew on peripheral blood, taken in the first trimester of pregnancy. The rearrangement joins TRBV11-2 to TRBJ1-3, with TRBD1 matching 7 bases. The CDR3 region is CASSSYLDRTSGNTIYF. For the CDR3, the DNA is TGTGCCAGCAGCTCATACCTGGACAGGACCTCTGGAAACACCATATATTTT.